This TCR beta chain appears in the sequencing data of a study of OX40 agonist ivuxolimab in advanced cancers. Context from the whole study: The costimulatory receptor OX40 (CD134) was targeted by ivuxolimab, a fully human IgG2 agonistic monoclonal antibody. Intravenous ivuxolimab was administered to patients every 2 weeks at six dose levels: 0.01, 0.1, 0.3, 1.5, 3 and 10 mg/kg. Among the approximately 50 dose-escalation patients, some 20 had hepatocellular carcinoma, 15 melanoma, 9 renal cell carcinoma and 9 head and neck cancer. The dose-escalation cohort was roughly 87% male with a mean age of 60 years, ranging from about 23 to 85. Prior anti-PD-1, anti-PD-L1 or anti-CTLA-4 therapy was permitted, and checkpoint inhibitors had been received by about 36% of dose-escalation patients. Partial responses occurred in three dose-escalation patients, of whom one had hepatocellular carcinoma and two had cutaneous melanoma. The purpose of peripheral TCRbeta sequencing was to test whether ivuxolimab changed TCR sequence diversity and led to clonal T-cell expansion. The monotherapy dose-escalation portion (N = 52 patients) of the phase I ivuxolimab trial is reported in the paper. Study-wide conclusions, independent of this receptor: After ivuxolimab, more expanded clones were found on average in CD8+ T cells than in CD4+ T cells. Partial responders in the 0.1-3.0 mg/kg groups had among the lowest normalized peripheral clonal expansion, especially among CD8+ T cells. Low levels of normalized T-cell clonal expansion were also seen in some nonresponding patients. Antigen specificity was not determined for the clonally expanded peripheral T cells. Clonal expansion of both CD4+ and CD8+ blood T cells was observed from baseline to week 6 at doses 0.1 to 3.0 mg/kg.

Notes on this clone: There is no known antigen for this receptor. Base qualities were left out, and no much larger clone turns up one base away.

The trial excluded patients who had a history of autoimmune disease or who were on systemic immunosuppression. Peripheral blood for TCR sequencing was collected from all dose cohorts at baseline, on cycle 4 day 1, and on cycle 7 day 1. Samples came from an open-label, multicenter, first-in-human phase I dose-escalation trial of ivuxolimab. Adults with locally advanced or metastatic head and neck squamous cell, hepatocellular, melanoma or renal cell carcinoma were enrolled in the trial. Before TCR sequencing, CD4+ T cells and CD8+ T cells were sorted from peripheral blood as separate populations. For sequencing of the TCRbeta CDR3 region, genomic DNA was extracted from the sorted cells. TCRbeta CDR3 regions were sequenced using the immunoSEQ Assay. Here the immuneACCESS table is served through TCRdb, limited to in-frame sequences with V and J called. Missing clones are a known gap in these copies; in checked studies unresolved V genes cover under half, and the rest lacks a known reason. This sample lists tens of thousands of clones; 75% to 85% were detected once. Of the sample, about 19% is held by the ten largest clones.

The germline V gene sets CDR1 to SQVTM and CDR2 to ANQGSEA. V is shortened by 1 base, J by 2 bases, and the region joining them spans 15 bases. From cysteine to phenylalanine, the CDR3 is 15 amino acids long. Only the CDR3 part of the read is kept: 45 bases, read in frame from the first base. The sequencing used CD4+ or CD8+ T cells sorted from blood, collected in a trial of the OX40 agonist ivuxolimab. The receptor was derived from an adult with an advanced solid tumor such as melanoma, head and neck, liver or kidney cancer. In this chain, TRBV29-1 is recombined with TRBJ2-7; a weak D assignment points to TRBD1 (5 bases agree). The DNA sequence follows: TGCAGCGTTGAAGGGGGCAGTCATCTAACCTACGAGCAGTACTTC. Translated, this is CSVEGGSHLTYEQYF.